This T cell receptor beta chain appears in the sequencing data of a study of blood T cell repertoires in COVID-19. Study summary: Acute-phase and convalescent COVID-19 samples originated in the United States, Italy and Spain.

The CDR3 contains 15 residues. The ends were cut back, 6 bases at V and 2 bases at J, with 17 bases in the middle. Germline V lookup: CDR1 SGHRS, CDR2 YFSETQ. Per the study methods: Estimation of nucleated cell counts was performed using reference gene primer amplification. This table comes from immunoSEQ multiplex PCR, and its TCRdb copy is limited to in-frame clones, with some not included. V and J calls and clone size are as listed in that table; D and trimming were resolved from the DNA. The data contain over 150,000 clones, about 86% of them singletons. The V and J genes are TRBV5-1 and TRBJ1-1, with a tentative D call TRBD1 (6 bases). The clonotype was recovered from a man in his fifties or sixties with active or convalescent COVID-19. Sequencing was performed on peripheral blood. The CDR3 protein is CASISDRNSNTEAFF. CDR3 sequence (DNA): TGCGCCAGCATCAGTGACAGGAATTCCAACACTGAAGCTTTCTTT.